This T cell receptor beta chain was found in a study of shared clonotypes between healthy human individuals. Regarding the study as a whole: Tissue TCR repertoires likely differ from these blood-only repertoires.

With ten immunoSEQ deep assay plates, unsorted PBMC DNA underwent sequencing. Method: immunoSEQ multiplex PCR; TCRdb's copy keeps in-frame clones and lacks some. Of about 450,000 clones listed, around 80% were seen once; the top ten hold about 12%. About this clone: Its antigen is undetermined.

The length of the CDR3 is 16 residues. Germline V gene data show CDR1 as SGDLS and CDR2 as YYNGEE. Trimming removed 1 base from V and 1 base from J, with 12 bases in between. The TCR sequence derives from a middle-aged woman in good health. Some clones in this sample may be carry-over from other donors' samples. The genes are TRBV9 and TRBJ2-1; D may be TRBD1 (6 bases). Sequencing was performed on PBMCs. CDR3 DNA: TGTGCCAGCAGCGTATTGGCAGGGGAGTCCTACAATGAGCAGTTCTTC. This codes for CASSVLAGESYNEQFF.